This TCR beta chain was recovered during a study of blood T cell repertoires in COVID-19. Study in general: Both acute and convalescent COVID-19 samples were obtained from the United States, Italy and Spain.

Under the authors' procedure: By means of reference gene primer amplification, nucleated cell counts were estimated. Assay: immunoSEQ multiplex PCR; the TCRdb copy retains only in-frame clones and omits some. That table is the source of V, J and clone size, and D and trimming were worked out from the DNA. This sample carries about 180,000 clones, roughly 87% of them seen once, and the ten largest clones take 1% to 1.5%. This CDR3 spans 17 amino acids. Germline CDR1 and CDR2: SGHDT and YYEEEE. V lost 7 bases, J lost 4 bases, and 26 bases lay in between. The sequenced sample was PBMCs or T cells enriched from blood (not recorded which). This sequence joins TRBV5-6 and TRBJ1-2; D might be TRBD1 (6 bases). The sequence was collected from a human donor with acute COVID-19. The donor label of this sample is uncertain. The CDR3 spells CASSFGGAPPIPYGYTF. CDR3 coding DNA: TGTGCCAGCTCCTTCGGGGGGGCGCCCCCCATACCCTATGGCTACACCTTC.